In this sample, the clone carrying this TCR beta chain turned up a few times. The sample is drawn from a study of cytomegalovirus exposure and HLA in healthy donors. Study-level information: Drawn from HLA-typed donors, approximately 85 million unique TCRs were held in an early data release.

Regarding donors, all were healthy bone marrow donors. The PCR contained 60 Vbeta and 13 Jbeta primers. TCRdb keeps only in-frame clones here, not all; method: immunoSEQ multiplex PCR. Among around 230,000 clones, around 78% were seen once, and the ten largest hold approximately 0.47%. The length of the CDR3 is 13 residues. V was pared by 6 bases and J by 5 bases, with 10 bases between. Germline loops: CDR1 MGHRA, CDR2 YSYEKL. This chain uses TRBV4-1 with TRBJ2-2, with D tentatively TRBD2 (5 bases). The sequence came from a boy younger than 18 in good health and CMV-seronegative. Sequencing used PBMCs. DNA of the CDR3: TGCGCCAGCAGGGATTGGAGGACCGGGGAGCTGTTTTTT. Translating gives CASRDWRTGELFF.